This T cell receptor beta chain was sequenced for a study of spatial heterogeneity in lung cancer. General observations from the study: Counts that tracked tumor mutation counts were those of expanded intratumoral alpha and beta TCRs.

Time point meaning: sample taken at primary tumor resection. Without sorting, whole RNA was sequenced from tumor, nontumor lung or frozen PBMC. With 5 bases clipped from V and 7 bases from J, the junction kept 7 bases outside the gene matches. The germline V gene encodes CDR1 PRHDT and CDR2 FYEKMQ (reference sequence). CDR3 size: 15 residues. A single record per CDR3 protein comes from TCRdb applying MiXCR to the 5' RACE reads. The sample lists roughly 9,300 distinct CDR3 sequences, less than 6% occurring once. This clonotype ranks as medium-sized (0.01 to 0.1%). Antigen specificity is unknown. V gene TRBV13 combines with J gene TRBJ1-6; 8 nucleotides agree with TRBD1. The sequence was obtained from a female donor with early-stage non-small cell lung cancer. The sequencing used lung tumor tissue, collected at surgery. CDR3 nucleotide sequence: TGTGCCAGCAGCCCCCGGACAGGGCACAATTCACCCCTCCACTTT. Its protein is CASSPRTGHNSPLHF.